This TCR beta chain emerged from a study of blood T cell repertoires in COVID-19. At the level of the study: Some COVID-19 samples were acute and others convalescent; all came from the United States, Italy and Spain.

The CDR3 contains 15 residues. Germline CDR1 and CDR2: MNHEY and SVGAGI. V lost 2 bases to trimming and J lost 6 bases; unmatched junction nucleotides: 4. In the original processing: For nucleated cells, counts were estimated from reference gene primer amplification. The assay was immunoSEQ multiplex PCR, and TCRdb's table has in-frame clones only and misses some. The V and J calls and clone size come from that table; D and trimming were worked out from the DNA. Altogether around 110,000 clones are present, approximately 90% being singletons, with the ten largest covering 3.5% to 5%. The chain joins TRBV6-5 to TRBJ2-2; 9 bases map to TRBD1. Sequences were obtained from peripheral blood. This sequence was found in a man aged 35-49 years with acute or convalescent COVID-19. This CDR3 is CASSYRTGVPGELFF. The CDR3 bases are TGTGCCAGCAGTTACAGGACAGGGGTGCCCGGGGAGCTGTTTTTT.